Listed here are 10 T cell receptor beta chains from one sample, sequenced in a study of control samples from healthy donors and cancer patients. The assay was immunoSEQ multiplex PCR, and TCRdb's table has in-frame clones only and misses some. The table shows some 82,000 clones, with more than 75% occurring only once. The sequenced material came from blood. The receptor set was obtained from a man aged 50 to 59 in good health.

The gene calls are TRBV12-3 or TRBV12-4 and TRBJ1-5, with TRBD1 as a possible D gene (6 bases). Trimming took off 6 bases at V and 5 bases at J, with 11 bases between the two ends. There are 13 residues in the CDR3. CDR3 in amino acids: CASSGTRYQPQHF. The CDR3 DNA is TGTGCCAGCAGCGGGACACGTTATCAGCCCCAGCATTTT.

Only a few counts were recorded for this clone. The same CDR3 can be traced to other DNA sequences in this sample. The gene calls are TRBV5-5 and TRBJ1-2; D call uncertain. CDR3 length: 13 amino acids. V was clipped by 3 bases and J by 3 bases, with 9 bases between them. In germline, CDR1 is SGHKS, CDR2 YYEKEE (reference sequence). CDR3 coding DNA: TGTGCCAGCAGCTCTAACTTGGACTATGGCTACACCTTC. As protein: CASSSNLDYGYTF.

The sample holds one count of this clone. The rearrangement joins TRBV3-1 (or the pseudogene TRBV3-2) to TRBJ2-7; possibly TRBD2 for D (6 bases). The V gene's germline CDR1 is LGHDT and CDR2 YNNKEL (reference sequence). This CDR3 has 16 residues. V was clipped by 4 bases and J by 5 bases, with 21 bases between them. The CDR3 here is CASSRGTGTLRHEQYF. The CDR3 bases are TGTGCCAGCAGCCGGGGCACCGGGACTCTACGCCACGAGCAGTACTTC.

The chain employs TRBV15 and TRBJ1-2; 9 nucleotides align to TRBD1. The V segment lost 1 base and the J segment 2 bases; nucleotides outside the gene matches: 2. The CDR3 consists of 15 residues. Germline loops: CDR1 LNHNV, CDR2 YYDKDF (reference sequence). The CDR3 coding sequence is TGTGCCACCAGCAGAGTGGACAGGGGCAACTATGGCTACACCTTC. Protein: CATSRVDRGNYGYTF.

V usage is TRBV29-1 and J usage is TRBJ2-1; D is unresolved. V was trimmed by 3 bases and J by 8 bases, leaving 14 bases between them. This CDR3 has 13 amino acids. CDR1 and CDR2 (germline): SQVTM, ANQGSEA. CDR3 sequence reads: CSVDPGGRDEQFF. The CDR3 DNA reads as TGCAGCGTTGACCCGGGTGGGCGAGATGAGCAGTTCTTC.

The chain uses TRBV7-6 and TRBJ1-2; 7 nucleotides align to TRBD1. J gave up 2 bases and V 5 bases, and 2 bases lay outside the gene matches. This CDR3 contains 13 residues. Germline V gene data show CDR1 as SGHVS and CDR2 as FNYEAQ. Written as DNA, the CDR3 is TGTGCCAGCAGCCCGACAGGGAACTATGGCTACACCTTC. Translating gives CASSPTGNYGYTF.

This clone was detected once. The chain employs TRBV6-1 and TRBJ2-7, with TRBD1 matching 10 bases. The CDR3 consists of 15 residues. CDR1 is MNHNS and CDR2 is SASEGT in the germline V gene. The V segment lost 2 bases and the J segment 6 bases; nucleotides outside the gene matches: 7. CDR3 bases: TGTGCCAGCAGTGAAAGGGGACAGGGGAGAGGCGAGCAGTACTTC. It codes for CASSERGQGRGEQYF.

This sequence joins TRBV24-1 and TRBJ2-2; D may be TRBD1 (6 bases). Looked up from germline, CDR1 is KGHDR and CDR2 is SFDVKD. The CDR3 runs 16 residues. Trimming removed 4 bases from V and 7 bases from J, with 18 bases in between. DNA for the CDR3: TGTGCCACCAGTGAACCAGGGGTTGTAGCCGTCGGGGAGCTGTTTTTT. Amino acid sequence: CATSEPGVVAVGELFF.

This clone is a singleton in its sample. This sequence joins TRBV5-8 and TRBJ2-3; no clear D gene. V lost 2 bases and J 2 bases, leaving 0 bases between the germline ends. Germline lookup yields CDR1 SGHTS and CDR2 YDEGEE. The CDR3 contains 11 residues. CDR3 DNA sequence: TGTGCCAGCAGCTTCACAGATACGCAGTATTTT. The encoded protein is CASSFTDTQYF.

This chain links TRBV10-2 with TRBJ2-7, with TRBD1 matching 8 bases. The CDR3 runs to 16 residues. Trimming removed 7 bases from V and 1 base from J; junction bases left unmatched: 12. In germline, CDR1 is WSHSY, CDR2 SAAADI. The CDR3 DNA is TGCGCCAGCACCCGCCCAGTCCAGGGGGCATCCTACGAGCAGTACTTC. This codes for CASTRPVQGASYEQYF.